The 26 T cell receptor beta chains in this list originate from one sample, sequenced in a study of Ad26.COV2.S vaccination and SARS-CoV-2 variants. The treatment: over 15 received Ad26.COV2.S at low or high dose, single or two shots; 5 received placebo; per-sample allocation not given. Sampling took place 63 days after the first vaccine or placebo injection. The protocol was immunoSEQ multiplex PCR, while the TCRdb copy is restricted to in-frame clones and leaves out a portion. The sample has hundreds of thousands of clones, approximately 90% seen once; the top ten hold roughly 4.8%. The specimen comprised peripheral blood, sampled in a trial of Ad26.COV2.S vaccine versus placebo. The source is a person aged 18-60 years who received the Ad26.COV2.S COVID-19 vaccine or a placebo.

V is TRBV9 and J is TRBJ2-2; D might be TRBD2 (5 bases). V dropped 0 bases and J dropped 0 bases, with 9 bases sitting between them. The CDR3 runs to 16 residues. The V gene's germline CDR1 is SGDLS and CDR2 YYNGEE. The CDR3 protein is CASSVGDGANTGELFF. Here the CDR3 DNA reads TGTGCCAGCAGCGTAGGTGACGGGGCGAACACCGGGGAGCTGTTTTTT.

CDR3 region: CASSVGTYEQYF. CDR3 sequence (DNA): TGTGCCAGCAGCGTAGGAACCTACGAGCAGTACTTC. The V and J genes are TRBV28 and TRBJ2-7; D is uncertain. Trimming removed 6 bases at V and 2 bases at J, with 8 bases between. The CDR3 runs 12 residues. Per the germline V gene, CDR1 is MDHEN and CDR2 is SYDVKM.

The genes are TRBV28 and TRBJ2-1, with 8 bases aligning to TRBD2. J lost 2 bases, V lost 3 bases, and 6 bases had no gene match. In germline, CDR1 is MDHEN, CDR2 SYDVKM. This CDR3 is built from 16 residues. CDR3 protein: CASSFSAGEPYNEQFF. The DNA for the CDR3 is TGTGCCAGCAGTTTCTCAGCGGGGGAACCCTACAATGAGCAGTTCTTC.

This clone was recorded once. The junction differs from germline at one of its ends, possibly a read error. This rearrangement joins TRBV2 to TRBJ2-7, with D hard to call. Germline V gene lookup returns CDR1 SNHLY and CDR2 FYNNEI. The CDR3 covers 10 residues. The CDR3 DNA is TGTGCCAGCAGTCACGGGCCACACGCCTTC. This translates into CASSHGPHAF.

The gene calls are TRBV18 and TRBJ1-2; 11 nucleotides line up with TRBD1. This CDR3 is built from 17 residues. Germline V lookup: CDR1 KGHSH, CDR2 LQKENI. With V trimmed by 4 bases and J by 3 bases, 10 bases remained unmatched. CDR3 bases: TGTGCCAGCTCACTCTTGAGGACAGGGGGCGTTCACTATGGCTACACCTTC. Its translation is CASSLLRTGGVHYGYTF.

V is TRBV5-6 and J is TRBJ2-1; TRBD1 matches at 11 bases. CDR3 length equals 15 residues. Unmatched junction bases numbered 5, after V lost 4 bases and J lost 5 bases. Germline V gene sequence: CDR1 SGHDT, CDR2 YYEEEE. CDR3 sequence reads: CASSAGTGGDNEQFF. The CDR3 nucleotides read TGTGCCAGCAGCGCCGGGACAGGGGGAGACAATGAGCAGTTCTTC.

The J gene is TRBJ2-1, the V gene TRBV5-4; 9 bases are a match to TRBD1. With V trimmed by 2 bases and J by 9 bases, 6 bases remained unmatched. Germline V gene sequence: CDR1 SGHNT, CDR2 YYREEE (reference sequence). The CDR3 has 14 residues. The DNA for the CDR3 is TGTGCCAGCAGCTTACAGGGGGCATATCGTGAGCAGTTCTTC. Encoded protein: CASSLQGAYREQFF. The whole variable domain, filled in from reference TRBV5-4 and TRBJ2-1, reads ETGVTQSPTHLIKTRGQQVTLRCSSQSGHNTVSWYQQALGQGPQFIFQYYREEENGRGNFPPRFSGLQFPNYSSELNVNALELDDSALYLCASSLQGAYREQFFGPGTRLTVL.

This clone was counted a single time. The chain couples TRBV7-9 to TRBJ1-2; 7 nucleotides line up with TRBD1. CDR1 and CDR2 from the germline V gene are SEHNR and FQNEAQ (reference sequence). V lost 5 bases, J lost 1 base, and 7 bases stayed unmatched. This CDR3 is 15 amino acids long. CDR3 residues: CASSIPGGYNYGYTF. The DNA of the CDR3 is TGTGCCAGCAGCATCCCAGGGGGATATAACTATGGCTACACCTTC. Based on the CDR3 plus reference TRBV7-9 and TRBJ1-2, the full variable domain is DTGVSQNPRHKITKRGQNVTFRCDPISEHNRLYWYRQTLGQGPEFLTYFQNEAQLEKSRLLSDRFSAERPKGSFSTLEIQRTEQGDSAMYLCASSIPGGYNYGYTFGSGTRLTVV.

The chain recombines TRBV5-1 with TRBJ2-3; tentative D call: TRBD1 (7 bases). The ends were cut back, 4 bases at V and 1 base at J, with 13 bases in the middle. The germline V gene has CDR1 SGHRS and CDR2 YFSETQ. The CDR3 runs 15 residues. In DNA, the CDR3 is TGCGCCAGCAGCCCAGGGGGGCAGGGCACAGATACGCAGTATTTT. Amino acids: CASSPGGQGTDTQYF.

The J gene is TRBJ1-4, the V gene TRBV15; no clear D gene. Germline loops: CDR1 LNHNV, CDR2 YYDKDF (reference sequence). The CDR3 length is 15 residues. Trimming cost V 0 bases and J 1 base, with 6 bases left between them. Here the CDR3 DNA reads TGTGCCACCAGCAGAGATGTAGTAACTAATGAAAAACTGTTTTTT. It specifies CATSRDVVTNEKLFF.

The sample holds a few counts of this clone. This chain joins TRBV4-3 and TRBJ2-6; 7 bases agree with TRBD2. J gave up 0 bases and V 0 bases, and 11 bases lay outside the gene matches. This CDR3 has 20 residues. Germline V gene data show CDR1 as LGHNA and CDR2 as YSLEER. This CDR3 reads CASSQDPLAAVSSGANVLTF. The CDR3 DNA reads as TGCGCCAGCAGCCAAGACCCCCTAGCGGCTGTTAGCTCTGGGGCCAACGTCCTGACTTTC.

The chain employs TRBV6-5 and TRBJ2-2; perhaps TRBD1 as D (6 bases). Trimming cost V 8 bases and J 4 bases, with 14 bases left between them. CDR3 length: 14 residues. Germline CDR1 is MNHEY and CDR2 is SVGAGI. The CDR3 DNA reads TGTGCCAGCTTCGGCGGACAGCTCACCGGGGAGCTGTTTTTT. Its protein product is CASFGGQLTGELFF.

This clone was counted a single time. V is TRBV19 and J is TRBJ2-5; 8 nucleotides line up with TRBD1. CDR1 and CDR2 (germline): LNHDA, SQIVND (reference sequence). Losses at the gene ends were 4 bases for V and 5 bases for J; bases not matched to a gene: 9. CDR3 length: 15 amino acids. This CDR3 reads CASSNDRGWRETQYF. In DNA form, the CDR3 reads TGTGCCAGTAGTAACGACAGGGGCTGGAGGGAGACCCAGTACTTC.

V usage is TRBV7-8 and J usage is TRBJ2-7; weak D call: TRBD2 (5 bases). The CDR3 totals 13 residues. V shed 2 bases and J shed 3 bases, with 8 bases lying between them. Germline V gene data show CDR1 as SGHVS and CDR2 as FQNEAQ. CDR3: CASSLRGIYEQYF. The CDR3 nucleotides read TGTGCCAGCAGCTTACGGGGAATCTACGAGCAGTACTTC.

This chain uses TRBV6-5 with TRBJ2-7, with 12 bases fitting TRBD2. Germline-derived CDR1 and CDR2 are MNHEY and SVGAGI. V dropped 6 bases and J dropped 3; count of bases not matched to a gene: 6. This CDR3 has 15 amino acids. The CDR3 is CASRPELAGGYEQYF. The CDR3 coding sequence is TGTGCCAGCAGACCTGAACTAGCGGGAGGCTACGAGCAGTACTTC.

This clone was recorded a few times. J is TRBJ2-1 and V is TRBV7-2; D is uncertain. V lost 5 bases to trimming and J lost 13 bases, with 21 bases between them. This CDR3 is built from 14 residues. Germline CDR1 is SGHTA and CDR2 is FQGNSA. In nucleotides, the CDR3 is TGTGCCAGCAGCCTCCTAAGGGTCAGTCAGGTCCAGTTCTTC. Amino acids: CASSLLRVSQVQFF.

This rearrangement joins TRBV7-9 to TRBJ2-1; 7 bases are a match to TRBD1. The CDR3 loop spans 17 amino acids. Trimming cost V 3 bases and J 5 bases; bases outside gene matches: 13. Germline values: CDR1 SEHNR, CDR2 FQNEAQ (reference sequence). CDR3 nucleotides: TGTGCCAGCAGCTTTCCCATTGGCCCGCAGGGGGACAATGAGCAGTTCTTC. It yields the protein CASSFPIGPQGDNEQFF.

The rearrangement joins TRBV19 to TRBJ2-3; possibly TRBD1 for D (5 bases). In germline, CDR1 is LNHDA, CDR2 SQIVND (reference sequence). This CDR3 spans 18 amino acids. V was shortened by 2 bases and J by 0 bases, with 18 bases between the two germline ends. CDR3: CASSISRGRSTSTDTQYF. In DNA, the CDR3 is TGTGCCAGTAGTATATCAAGGGGCCGCAGCACTAGCACAGATACGCAGTATTTT.

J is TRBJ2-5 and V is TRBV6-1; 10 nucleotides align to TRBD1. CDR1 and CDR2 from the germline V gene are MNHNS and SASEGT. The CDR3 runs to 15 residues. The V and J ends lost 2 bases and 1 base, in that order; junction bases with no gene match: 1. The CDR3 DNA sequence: TGTGCCAGCAGTGAATGGACAGGGGGCCAAGAGACCCAGTACTTC. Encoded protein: CASSEWTGGQETQYF.

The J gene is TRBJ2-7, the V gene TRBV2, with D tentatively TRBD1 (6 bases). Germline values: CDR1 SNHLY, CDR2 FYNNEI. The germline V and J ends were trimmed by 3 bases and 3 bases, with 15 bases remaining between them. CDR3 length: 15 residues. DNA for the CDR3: TGTGCCAGCAGTGAGGGGCAGGGGTTTGTCTACGAGCAGTACTTC. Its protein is CASSEGQGFVYEQYF.

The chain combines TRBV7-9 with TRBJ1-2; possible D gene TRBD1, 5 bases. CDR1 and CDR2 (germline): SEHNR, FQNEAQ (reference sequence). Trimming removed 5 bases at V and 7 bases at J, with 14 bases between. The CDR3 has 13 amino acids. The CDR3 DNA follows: TGTGCCAGCAGCCTCATAGACAGATTTGGCTACACCTTC. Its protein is CASSLIDRFGYTF.

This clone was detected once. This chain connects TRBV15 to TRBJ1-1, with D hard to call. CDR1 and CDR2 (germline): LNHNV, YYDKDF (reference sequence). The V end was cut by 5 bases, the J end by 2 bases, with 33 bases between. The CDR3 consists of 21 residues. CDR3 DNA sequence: TGTGCCACCAGCTTCCCCCGACCGTCAGAGGCTACTCCTGCTATTAACACTGAAGCTTTCTTT. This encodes CATSFPRPSEATPAINTEAFF.

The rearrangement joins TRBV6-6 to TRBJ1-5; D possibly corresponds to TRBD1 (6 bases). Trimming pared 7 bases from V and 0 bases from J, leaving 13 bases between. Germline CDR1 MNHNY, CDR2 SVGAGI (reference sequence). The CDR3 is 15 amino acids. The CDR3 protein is CASNAQGYSNQPQHF. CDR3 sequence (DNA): TGTGCCAGCAATGCACAGGGATATAGCAATCAGCCCCAGCATTTT.

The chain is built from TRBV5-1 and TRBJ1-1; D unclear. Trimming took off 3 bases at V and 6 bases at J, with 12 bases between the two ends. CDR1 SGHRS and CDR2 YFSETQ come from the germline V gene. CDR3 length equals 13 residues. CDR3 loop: CASSSGGLSEAFF. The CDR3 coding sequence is TGCGCCAGCAGCTCGGGCGGATTATCTGAAGCTTTCTTT.

Here the CDR3 reads CASKQTGHNEKLFF. The DNA of the CDR3 is TGTGCCAGTAAGCAGACAGGCCATAATGAAAAACTGTTTTTT. This sequence joins TRBV19 and TRBJ1-4; D perhaps matches TRBD1 (6 bases). The V end lost 7 bases, the J end lost 4 bases, and 13 bases lay between the germline ends. CDR3 length: 14 residues. CDR1 is LNHDA, CDR2 SQIVND, per germline (reference sequence).

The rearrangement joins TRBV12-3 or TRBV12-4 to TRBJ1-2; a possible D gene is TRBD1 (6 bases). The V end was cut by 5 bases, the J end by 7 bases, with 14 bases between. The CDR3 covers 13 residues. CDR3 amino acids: CASSVPGQAGYTF. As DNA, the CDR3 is TGTGCCAGCAGTGTCCCGGGACAAGCTGGCTACACCTTC.